This T cell receptor (beta chain) originates from a study of technical replicates of blood from several donors. Only in-frame clones appear in the TCRdb table, and some are missing; sequencing was by immunoSEQ multiplex PCR. The data hold fewer than 90,000 clones, with around 93% observed a single time. With V trimmed by 1 base and J by 2 bases, 5 bases remained unmatched. The CDR3 loop spans 15 amino acids. Germline V gives CDR1 SEHNR, CDR2 FQNEAQ (reference sequence). Sequencing was done on a sample of T cells isolated from PBMCs. The receptor's source is a human donor in good health. The V gene is TRBV7-9, the J gene TRBJ2-7, with 7 bases identical to TRBD2. This CDR3 is CASSLVTAGAYEQYF. The CDR3 DNA is TGTGCCAGCAGCTTAGTGACGGCGGGGGCCTACGAGCAGTACTTC.